The 25 T cell receptor beta chains listed next were all sequenced from one sample in a study of blood T cell repertoires in COVID-19. Sequenced by immunoSEQ multiplex PCR; TCRdb stores in-frame clones only, minus some. The repertoire has about 140,000 clones, roughly three quarters of them found once; the top ten carry 6%. The sequenced material came from PBMCs or T cells enriched from blood (not recorded which). The origin of the receptors is a woman aged 50 to 60 who had recovered from COVID-19.

The V gene is TRBV18, the J gene TRBJ2-7; 9 bases align to TRBD1. The CDR3 runs 13 residues. Looked up from germline, CDR1 is KGHSH and CDR2 is LQKENI. V shed 4 bases, J shed 5 bases, and the junction held 3 bases outside the gene matches. CDR3 residues: CASSQQGADEQYF. CDR3 sequence (DNA): TGTGCCAGCTCACAACAGGGGGCGGACGAGCAGTACTTC. Combining the CDR3 with reference TRBV18 and TRBJ2-7 gives the whole variable domain NAGVMQNPRHLVRRRGQEARLRCSPMKGHSHVYWYRQLPEEGLKFMVYLQKENIIDESGMPKERFSAEFPKEGPSILRIQQVVRGDSAAYFCASSQQGADEQYFGPGTRLTVT.

The count of this clone is one. CDR3 loop: CASREVLGEKLFF. DNA for the CDR3: TGTGCCAGCAGGGAGGTATTGGGTGAAAAACTGTTTTTT. V and J are TRBV7-9 and TRBJ1-4; D remains ambiguous. Germline V gene lookup returns CDR1 SEHNR and CDR2 FQNEAQ (reference sequence). Between the trimmed V and J ends, which lost 6 bases and 7 bases, there was a span of 12 bases. The CDR3 runs to 13 residues.

The chain combines TRBV6-2 or TRBV6-3 with TRBJ2-3; D remains ambiguous. V was cut by 5 bases and J by 4 bases, with 7 bases left in between. The CDR3 spans 12 residues. Looked up from germline, CDR1 is MNHEY and CDR2 is SVGEGT. The CDR3 DNA reads as TGTGCCAGCAGTCACCGGGCAGATACGCAGTATTTT. Protein sequence: CASSHRADTQYF.

This clone has only one observation. The chain uses TRBV4-1 and TRBJ2-1; D possibly corresponds to TRBD1 (6 bases). The germline V gene has CDR1 MGHRA and CDR2 YSYEKL. The CDR3 runs 15 residues. Deletions cut 3 bases from V and 0 bases from J, with 9 bases between. The CDR3 bases are TGCGCCAGCAGCCACGGACAGAGCTCCTACAATGAGCAGTTCTTC. This gives the protein CASSHGQSSYNEQFF.

The genes are TRBV7-8 and TRBJ1-6; TRBD1 is a possible D gene (5 bases). The CDR3 contains 14 residues. Trimming took off 1 base at V and 7 bases at J, with 8 bases between the two ends. Germline CDR1 SGHVS, CDR2 FQNEAQ. CDR3 in amino acids: CASSLGGVNSPLHF. The CDR3 DNA is TGTGCCAGCAGCTTAGGGGGGGTCAATTCACCCCTCCACTTT.

This rearrangement joins TRBV10-3 to TRBJ2-2; 7 positions match TRBD2. The germline CDR1 and CDR2 sequences are ENHRY and SYGVKD. CDR3 length: 15 residues. Trimming took 3 bases from V and 1 from J; bases not matched to a gene: 2. The chain's CDR3 is CAISDSGRNTGELFF. The CDR3 DNA sequence: TGTGCCATCAGTGATAGCGGGCGGAACACCGGGGAGCTGTTTTTT.

This chain uses TRBV4-2 with TRBJ2-7; D might be TRBD1 (6 bases). This CDR3 region has 16 residues. Germline V lookup: CDR1 LGHNA, CDR2 YNFKEQ. V was shortened by 4 bases and J by 5 bases, with 21 bases between the two germline ends. The CDR3 bases are TGTGCCAGCAGCCGAAGTACCCGGGACATAAACGACGAGCAGTACTTC. This gives the protein CASSRSTRDINDEQYF.

V is TRBV24-1 and J is TRBJ1-2, with TRBD1 as a possible D gene (6 bases). Trimming removed 1 base at V and 8 bases at J, with 13 bases between. The CDR3 is made up of 14 amino acids. Per germline, CDR1 KGHDR and CDR2 SFDVKD. The CDR3 DNA reads TGTGCCACCAGTGATTTTGCGGGGGCGGGAGGCTACACCTTC. This gives the protein CATSDFAGAGGYTF.

The V call is TRBV2, the J call TRBJ1-6; D is perhaps TRBD1 (5 bases). V was cut by 6 bases and J by 4 bases, with 13 bases left in between. CDR3 size: 15 residues. Germline values: CDR1 SNHLY, CDR2 FYNNEI. For the CDR3, the DNA is TGTGCCAGCAGGGAACAGGATCATTATAATTCACCCCTCCACTTT. Encoded protein: CASREQDHYNSPLHF.

The V call is TRBV7-3, the J call TRBJ2-3, with TRBD1 as a possible D gene (6 bases). The CDR3 extends over 15 amino acids. Germline values: CDR1 SGHTA, CDR2 FQGTGA. Trimming took 7 bases from V and 2 from J, leaving 16 bases between them. The CDR3 region is CASTEGGGFTDTQYF. CDR3 sequence (DNA): TGTGCCAGCACTGAAGGGGGTGGGTTCACAGATACGCAGTATTTT.

This rearrangement joins TRBV29-1 to TRBJ2-1, with D possibly TRBD2 on 6 matching bases. The V gene's germline CDR1 is SQVTM and CDR2 ANQGSEA. Trimming left V 3 bases short and J 4 bases short, with 13 bases between. The CDR3 covers 14 residues. DNA of the CDR3: TGCAGCGTTGATGGTGGCCGGGGGTACAATGAGCAGTTCTTC. It specifies CSVDGGRGYNEQFF.

The chain carries TRBV9 and TRBJ1-5; D gene unclear. Trimming took off 0 bases at V and 5 bases at J, with 12 bases between the two ends. CDR1 and CDR2 from the germline V gene are SGDLS and YYNGEE. This CDR3 is built from 15 residues. CDR3 nucleotides: TGTGCCAGCAGCGTAGGGCCAAGAGAGGATCAGCCCCAGCATTTT. This sequence encodes CASSVGPREDQPQHF. The whole variable domain, remainder taken from reference TRBV9 and TRBJ1-5, is DSGVTQTPKHLITATGQRVTLRCSPRSGDLSVYWYQQSLDQGLQFLIQYYNGEERAKGNILERFSAQQFPDLHSELNLSSLELGDSALYFCASSVGPREDQPQHFGDGTRLSIL.

This clone appeared a few times. This chain's CDR3 is CASSLEDSHSGNTIYF. The CDR3 DNA reads TGTGCCAGCAGCTTGGAGGACAGCCACTCTGGAAACACCATATATTTT. The rearrangement joins TRBV5-4 to TRBJ1-3; weak D call: TRBD1 (6 bases). The CDR3 is 16 residues long. V lost 0 bases to trimming and J lost 0 bases, with 10 bases between them. Germline V CDR1 and CDR2: SGHNT, YYREEE (reference sequence). The full variable domain, completed using reference TRBV5-4 and TRBJ1-3, is ETGVTQSPTHLIKTRGQQVTLRCSSQSGHNTVSWYQQALGQGPQFIFQYYREEENGRGNFPPRFSGLQFPNYSSELNVNALELDDSALYLCASSLEDSHSGNTIYFGEGSWLTVV.

The genes are TRBV7-8 and TRBJ2-1; 8 positions match TRBD2. Trimming cost V 1 base and J 0 bases; bases outside gene matches: 2. CDR3 length: 16 amino acids. Germline V gene sequence: CDR1 SGHVS, CDR2 FQNEAQ. This CDR3 reads CASSLGAGGSYNEQFF. DNA of the CDR3: TGTGCCAGCAGCTTAGGGGCGGGGGGCTCCTACAATGAGCAGTTCTTC.

The chain carries TRBV11-2 and TRBJ2-1, with D possibly TRBD2 on 6 matching bases. The CDR3 loop spans 14 amino acids. With 4 bases removed from V and 6 bases from J, the gap between germline ends came to 13 bases. The germline V gene has CDR1 SGHAT and CDR2 FQNNGV. The CDR3 loop is CASSSGGAGNEQFF. The CDR3 nucleotides read TGTGCCAGCAGCTCTGGCGGGGCCGGCAATGAGCAGTTCTTC.

The CDR3 DNA reads as TGTGCCAGCAGCCGACAGGGGGCGTATGGCTACACCTTC. This codes for CASSRQGAYGYTF. The chain combines TRBV7-9 with TRBJ1-2, with TRBD1 matching 10 bases. Looked up from germline, CDR1 is SEHNR and CDR2 is FQNEAQ (reference sequence). Germline trimming cut 5 bases from V and 5 bases from J; bases unmatched to any gene: 2. CDR3 size: 13 residues.

The chain links TRBV11-2 to TRBJ1-1; tentatively, D is TRBD1 (6 bases). CDR3 length: 17 amino acids. The V and J ends lost 4 bases and 3 bases respectively, with 21 bases between them. Germline lookup yields CDR1 SGHAT and CDR2 FQNNGV. In nucleotides, the CDR3 is TGTGCCAGCAGCTCGACCCACTGGGACATTTGGGACACTGAAGCTTTCTTT. Its protein product is CASSSTHWDIWDTEAFF.

The CDR3 sequence: CASSLTPSGGGEQYF. The CDR3 nucleotides are TGCGCCAGCAGCTTGACGCCTAGCGGGGGTGGTGAGCAGTACTTC. The rearrangement uses TRBV5-1 and TRBJ2-7; 10 nucleotides match TRBD2. Germline assignment: CDR1 SGHRS and CDR2 YFSETQ. The length of the CDR3 is 15 residues. The J segment lost 7 bases and the V segment lost 1 base, leaving 8 bases of the junction unmatched.

The chain uses TRBV24-1 and TRBJ2-2, with TRBD1 identical over 10 bases. The ends lost 4 bases at V and 3 bases at J; junction bases unmatched: 22. The CDR3 totals 22 residues. Germline CDR1 and CDR2: KGHDR and SFDVKD. The CDR3 reads CATSDLIGRDRGWSGDTGELFF. CDR3 coding DNA: TGTGCCACCAGTGACTTAATCGGCCGGGACAGGGGATGGAGTGGCGACACCGGGGAGCTGTTTTTT.

This clone has more than one count but fewer than ten. The chain links TRBV6-5 to TRBJ2-1; 8 bases fit TRBD2. This CDR3 contains 15 residues. After removal of 8 bases from V and 6 bases from J, the junction contained 12 bases not matched to a gene. Germline values: CDR1 MNHEY, CDR2 SVGAGI. As DNA, the CDR3 is TGTGCCAGCCGCCAGACGGGGGGGCCGGGCAATGAGCAGTTCTTC. Translation: CASRQTGGPGNEQFF.

This chain joins TRBV3-1 (or the pseudogene TRBV3-2) and TRBJ2-7; 8 bases line up with TRBD1. This CDR3 comprises 14 residues. The trim removed 3 bases at V and 7 bases at J, leaving 8 bases unmatched. CDR1 and CDR2 (germline): LGHDT, YNNKEL (reference sequence). This CDR3 is CASSQGTGFWEQYV. DNA for the CDR3: TGTGCCAGCAGCCAGGGGACAGGCTTTTGGGAGCAGTACGTC.

The rearrangement links TRBV4-1 to TRBJ1-2; D is undetermined. Per the germline V gene, CDR1 is MGHRA and CDR2 is YSYEKL. This CDR3 has 12 residues. V lost 5 bases and J 5 bases, leaving 9 bases between the germline ends. This CDR3 is CASSGSGYGYTF. In nucleotides, the CDR3 is TGCGCCAGCAGCGGGTCCGGGTATGGCTACACCTTC.

V is TRBV7-9 and J is TRBJ2-1; 7 bases fit TRBD2. V lost 5 bases and J lost 15; bases outside the gene matches: 7. Germline loops: CDR1 SEHNR, CDR2 FQNEAQ (reference sequence). The CDR3 contains 11 residues. For the CDR3, the DNA is TGTGCCAGCAGCCCCCTTGGCGGGGGGTTCTTC. The encoded protein is CASSPLGGGFF.

The chain employs TRBV7-6 and TRBJ1-3; TRBD1 matches at 9 bases. The CDR3 consists of 18 residues. The V gene end was trimmed by 3 bases and the J gene end by 2 bases; junction bases not matched to a gene: 11. Looked up from germline, CDR1 is SGHVS and CDR2 is FNYEAQ. CDR3 DNA sequence: TGTGCCAGCAGCTTGGAAGACCGGGACAGGGTCCCTGGAAACACCATATATTTT. Its translation: CASSLEDRDRVPGNTIYF. The entire variable domain, with the rest obtained from reference TRBV7-6 and TRBJ1-3, is as follows: GAGVSQSPRYKVTKRGQDVALRCDPISGHVSLYWYRQALGQGPEFLTYFNYEAQQDKSGLPNDRFSAERPEGSISTLTIQRTEQRDSAMYRCASSLEDRDRVPGNTIYFGEGSWLTVV.

The chain employs TRBV7-9 and TRBJ2-3, with TRBD2 identical over 9 bases. This CDR3 spans 16 amino acids. Germline V lookup: CDR1 SEHNR, CDR2 FQNEAQ (reference sequence). J was trimmed by 3 bases and V by 3 bases; bases with no gene match: 7. CDR3 residues: CASSLGPSGVTDTQYF. The CDR3 region has the DNA TGTGCCAGCAGCTTGGGGCCTAGCGGGGTTACAGATACGCAGTATTTT.